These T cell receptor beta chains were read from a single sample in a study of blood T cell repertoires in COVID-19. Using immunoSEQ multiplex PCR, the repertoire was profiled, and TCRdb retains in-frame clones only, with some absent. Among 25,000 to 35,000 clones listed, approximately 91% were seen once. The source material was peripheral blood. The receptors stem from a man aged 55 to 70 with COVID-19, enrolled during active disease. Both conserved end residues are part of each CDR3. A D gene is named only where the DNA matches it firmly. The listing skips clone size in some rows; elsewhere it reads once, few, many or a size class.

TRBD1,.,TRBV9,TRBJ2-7,CASSPQGQGFYEQYF,TGTGCCAGCAGCCCGCAGGGACAGGGATTCTACGAGCAGTACTTC
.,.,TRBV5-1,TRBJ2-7,CASSFGPRVGEQYF,TGCGCCAGCAGCTTCGGGCCCAGGGTAGGCGAGCAGTACTTC
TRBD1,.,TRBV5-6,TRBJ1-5,CASSSGDREDQPQHF,TGTGCCAGCAGCTCCGGGGACAGGGAGGACCAGCCCCAGCATTTT
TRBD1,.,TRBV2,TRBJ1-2,CASTSRGAMYGYTF,TGTGCCAGCACCAGCAGGGGGGCCATGTATGGCTACACCTTC
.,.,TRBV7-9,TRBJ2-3,CASTQGPLTDTQYF,TGTGCCAGCACCCAGGGGCCCCTCACAGATACGCAGTATTTT
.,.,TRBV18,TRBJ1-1,CASSPQGAMNTEAFF,TGTGCCAGCTCACCCCAGGGCGCCATGAACACTGAAGCTTTCTTT
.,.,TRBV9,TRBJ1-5,CASSAGNSNQPQHF,TGTGCCAGCAGCGCCGGGAATAGCAATCAGCCCCAGCATTTT
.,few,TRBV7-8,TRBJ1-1,CASSLREGTEAFF,TGTGCCAGCAGCTTAAGGGAGGGCACTGAAGCTTTCTTT
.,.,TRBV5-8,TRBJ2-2,CASSPGTKNTGELFF,TGTGCCAGCAGCCCTGGGACAAAGAACACCGGGGAGCTGTTTTTT
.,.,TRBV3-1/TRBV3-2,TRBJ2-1,CASSAMGANEQFF,TGTGCCAGCAGCGCAATGGGGGCTAATGAGCAGTTCTTC
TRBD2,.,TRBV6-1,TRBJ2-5,CASSDPSGSAVETQYF,TGTGCCAGCAGTGACCCTAGCGGGAGCGCTGTGGAGACCCAGTACTTC
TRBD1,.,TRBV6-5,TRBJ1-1,CASSRIGQGTEAFF,TGTGCCAGCAGCCGGATCGGACAGGGAACTGAAGCTTTCTTT
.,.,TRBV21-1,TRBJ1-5,CASSKGGTACRPQHF,TGTGCCAGCAGCAAAGGGGGGACAGCCTGTCGTCCCCAGCATTTT
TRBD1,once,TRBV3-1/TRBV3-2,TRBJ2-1,CASSQEGQGSYNEQFF,TGTGCCAGCAGCCAAGAGGGACAGGGGTCCTACAATGAGCAGTTCTTC
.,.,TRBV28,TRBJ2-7,CASSTLRGPGNEQYF,TGTGCCAGCAGTACTCTCAGGGGTCCGGGGAACGAGCAGTACTTC
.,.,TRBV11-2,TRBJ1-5,CASSSAPGMQPQHF,TGTGCCAGCAGCTCGGCCCCGGGGATGCAGCCCCAGCATTTT
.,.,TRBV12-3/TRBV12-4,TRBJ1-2,CASRGPGDYGYTF,TGTGCCAGCAGGGGGCCGGGGGACTATGGCTACACCTTC
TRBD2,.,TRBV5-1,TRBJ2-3,CASSFGSSGRNTDTQYF,TGCGCCAGCAGCTTTGGGTCTAGCGGGAGGAACACAGATACGCAGTATTTT
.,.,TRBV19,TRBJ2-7,CASSSRVSTYEQYF,TGTGCCAGTAGTTCTCGGGTTTCCACCTACGAGCAGTACTTC
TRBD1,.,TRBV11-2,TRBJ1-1,CASSSGTGTFVNTEAFF,TGTGCCAGCAGCTCCGGGACAGGGACGTTTGTGAACACTGAAGCTTTCTTT